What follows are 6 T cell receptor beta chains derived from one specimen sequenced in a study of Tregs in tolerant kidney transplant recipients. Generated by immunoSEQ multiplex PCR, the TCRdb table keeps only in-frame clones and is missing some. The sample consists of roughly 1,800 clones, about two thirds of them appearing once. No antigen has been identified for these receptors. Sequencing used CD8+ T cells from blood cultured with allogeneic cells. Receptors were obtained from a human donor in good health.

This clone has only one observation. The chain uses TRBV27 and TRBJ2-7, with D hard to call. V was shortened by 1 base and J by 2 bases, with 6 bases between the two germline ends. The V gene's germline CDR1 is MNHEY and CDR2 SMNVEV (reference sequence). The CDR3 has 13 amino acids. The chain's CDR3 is CASSLYQAYEQYF. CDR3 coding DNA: TGTGCCAGCAGTTTATATCAGGCCTACGAGCAGTACTTC.

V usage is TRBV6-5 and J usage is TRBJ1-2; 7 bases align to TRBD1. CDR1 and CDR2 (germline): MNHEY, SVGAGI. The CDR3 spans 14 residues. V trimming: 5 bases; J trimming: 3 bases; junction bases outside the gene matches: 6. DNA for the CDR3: TGTGCCAGCAGTCTCGACAGGGTGGACTATGGCTACACCTTC. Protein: CASSLDRVDYGYTF.

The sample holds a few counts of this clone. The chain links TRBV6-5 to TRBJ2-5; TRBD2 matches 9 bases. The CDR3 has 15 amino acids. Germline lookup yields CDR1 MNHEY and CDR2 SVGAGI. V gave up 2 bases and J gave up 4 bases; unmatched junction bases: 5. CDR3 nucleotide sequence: TGTGCCAGCAGTTACGGCGGGGGGGCCGGAGAGACCCAGTACTTC. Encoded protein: CASSYGGGAGETQYF.

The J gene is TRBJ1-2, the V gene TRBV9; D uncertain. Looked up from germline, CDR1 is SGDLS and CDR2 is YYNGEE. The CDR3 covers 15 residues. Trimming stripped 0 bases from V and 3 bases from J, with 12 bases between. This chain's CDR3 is CASSVATATYYGYTF. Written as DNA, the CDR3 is TGTGCCAGCAGCGTAGCAACAGCCACGTACTATGGCTACACCTTC.

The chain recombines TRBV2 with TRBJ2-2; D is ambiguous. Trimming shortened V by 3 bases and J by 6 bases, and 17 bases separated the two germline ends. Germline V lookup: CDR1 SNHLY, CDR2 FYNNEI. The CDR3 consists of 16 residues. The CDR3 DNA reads TGTGCCAGCAGTGACATACTAACGATGAGCGCCGGGGAGCTGTTTTTT. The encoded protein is CASSDILTMSAGELFF.

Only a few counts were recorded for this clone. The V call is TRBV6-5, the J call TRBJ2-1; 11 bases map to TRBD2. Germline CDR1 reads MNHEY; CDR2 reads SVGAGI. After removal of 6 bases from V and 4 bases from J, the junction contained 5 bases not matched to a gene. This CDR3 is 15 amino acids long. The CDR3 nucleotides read TGTGCCAGCAGGCTTGGGACTAGCGGTTACAATGAGCAGTTCTTC. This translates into CASRLGTSGYNEQFF.